The clone carrying this TCR beta chain was picked up many times. This CDR3 region has 14 residues. Trimming took off 5 bases at V and 0 bases at J, with 9 bases between the two ends. The V gene's germline CDR1 is SGHRS and CDR2 YFSETQ. This sample stems from a study of neurological immune-mediated disorders. The cDNA was generated through 5'RACE incorporating 10-nucleotide random UMIs. The yield of each sequencing run was over 190 million TCR-beta sequences from 15-18 subjects. TCRdb re-derived calls from the 5' RACE reads in MiXCR, one entry per CDR3 protein. Of some 53,000 distinct CDR3 sequences detected, about 15% appear once; the ten largest clones hold roughly 4%. Volunteers at a blood bank in Maryland, USA, were the healthy controls. 2 million unsorted PBMCs were stored in RNAlater at -80 °C before RNA extraction.

The receptor was isolated from a man between 60 and 75 years old in good health. The chain combines TRBV5-1 with TRBJ1-5; D is ambiguous. Sequenced: PBMCs. The CDR3 DNA sequence: TGCGCCAGCAGTTTTGACGGTAGCAATCAGCCCCAGCATTTT. Translated, it gives CASSFDGSNQPQHF.